This T cell receptor beta chain was sequenced in a study of cytomegalovirus exposure and HLA in healthy donors (TCRdb year 2017). Describing the broader study: An earlier analysis of several hundred of the donors reported approximately 290 Gb of sequence data and 117 million unique TCR beta sequences from 150 million to 200 million T cells. Donor age, sex, ethnicity and CMV serostatus were compiled alongside the repertoire data. A separate validation cohort of roughly 130 different subjects was used in addition to the approximately 610-subject first cohort. Typing coverage differed by locus: A, B, C, DRB1 and DQB1 were typed in roughly 620-630 donors, DQA1 in about 510, DPA1 in over 600, and DPB1 in around 440. To predict cytomegalovirus infection status, the study brought together high-throughput TCR immunosequencing, statistical association of individual TCRs with disease status, and machine learning. Every discovery cohort repertoire had been produced on one sequencing platform. An earlier analysis of approximately 580 of the donors used high-throughput TCR beta sequencing to judge whether each TCR beta V gene segment behaved as functional or pseudogenic. The study used immunosequencing to profile the T cell repertoires of 666 subjects and linked those repertoires to cytomegalovirus serostatus. A later genetic analysis took genome-wide SNP genotypes for about 55% of the roughly 670 donors and used that subset as a discovery cohort. Across under 500 genotyped donors of the cohort, an average of roughly 250,000 unique TCR beta nucleotide sequences per donor were sequenced, and 15% to 20% of those sequences were non-productive. Rather than drawing on any new phenotypic data, the later analysis identified candidate immune exposures from TCR beta sequences and the way those sequences occurred across donors. An early release that covered 500 to 800 HLA-typed donors contained approximately 300 gigabases of sequencing data and 70 million to 100 million unique TCR sequences. The study was designed to test whether signatures of past pathogen exposure could be identified by cataloging public T cell receptors. The genetic ancestry cluster associated with self-reported Caucasian donors included roughly four fifths of the roughly 400 genotyped donors. Four to six DR-DQ haplotypes were handled as single units for association and clustering, since linkage in the cohort was strong. A later analysis re-examined previously published TCR beta repertoires from more than 600 donors and added high-resolution HLA genotyping to investigate patterns of TCR occurrence. HLA typing covered class I and class II loci at four-digit resolution.

The cohort was made up of roughly 670 healthy bone marrow donors. At the time of sampling, every cohort member was nominally healthy, though immune exposures that went unrecorded were likely present. The donor was CMV seronegative and was included in the group of a few hundred seronegative cohort members. Every donor gave a peripheral blood sample, and the peripheral blood mononuclear cells from that sample were used for TCR beta sequencing. The Qiagen DNeasy Blood Extraction Kit was used to extract genomic DNA from the blood cell samples. The protocol used for the library was the immunoSEQ multiplex PCR assay. A mixture of 60 forward primers for TCR Vbeta segments and 13 reverse primers for TCR Jbeta segments was used in the multiplex PCR. A multiplex PCR assay on genomic DNA amplified the CDR3 region of rearranged TCR beta genes. The Illumina HiSeq System was used to sequence the amplified TCR beta libraries as 87-base-pair reads. As for the authors' bioinformatics: A later analysis tallied 75 million to 85 million unique TCR beta chains across the 666 repertoires, and about 10 million of those chains were shared by two or more donors. A nearest-neighbor algorithm error-corrected the raw reads and collapsed the reads into unique sequences, merging closely related sequences to remove PCR and sequencing errors. CDR3 sequences were aligned to IMGT reference sequences to assign V, D and J gene segments. Each retained sequence needed at least a six-nucleotide match to both a V gene segment and a J gene segment. Rearrangements were classified as productive when the CDR3 lacked stop codons and remained in frame with V and J, and all other rearrangements were classified as non-productive. CDR3 was defined by IMGT convention, running from the second conserved V-encoded cysteine to the conserved J-encoded phenylalanine. The earlier analysis of some 580 of the donors excluded any sequence lacking an unambiguous match to a single V gene segment. An earlier analysis of several hundred of the donors called V segments functional above 56.7% productive rearrangements and segregating when the between-donor standard deviation exceeded 5%. To diagnose cytomegalovirus status from the catalog of TCR beta chain sequences, a statistical classification framework was built. V and J gene assignment, in a later analysis, came from comparing TCR nucleotide sequences with IMGT/GENE-DB human TR gene sequences. The TCRdist pipeline was used in a later analysis to assign CDR3 sequences and most-parsimonious VDJ recombination scenarios. In a later analysis, every TCR beta chain was defined by the combination of its CDR3 amino acid sequence and its V-gene family, and reads without a unique V-gene family were dropped. To address suspected cross-contamination and a sequencing artifact, a later analysis removed around 600 highly shared, low-generation-probability nucleotide sequences. In a later analysis, a clonal expansion index was calculated for each public chain from normalized within-repertoire ranks of inferred template counts. In a later analysis, generation probabilities were computed using a VDJ recombination model fitted to out-of-frame rearrangements, and the results were checked against IGoR. A later analysis scored TCR-TCR, TCR-HLA and TCR-CMV co-occurrence with hypergeometric tests, applying a repertoire-size bias correction to TCR pairs. In a later analysis, false discovery rates were estimated by permuting HLA or CMV assignments 20 times. In a later analysis, co-occurring TCRs were grouped using DBSCAN, with TCRdist sequence similarity added in when clustering inside HLA-allele-positive subsets. For co-occurrence clustering, repertoires with fewer than 30,000 or more than 120,000 public chains were excluded, along with about five repertoires with anomalous nucleotide sharing. What TCRdb holds here is the immuneACCESS table cut down to in-frame rearrangements. Part of the clones is not present; checked against another copy, under half of the missing clones reflect an unresolved V gene, and the others are unexplained. The DNA gave D and trimming, while V, J and clone size come from that table. The sample includes over 200,000 clones, with around four fifths observed a single time. The top ten clones comprise over 0.5% of the sample.

In its sample, this clone was seen a few times. Its binding antigen is unknown. No much larger clonotype is one base removed from it; base qualities were not supplied. Study-wide conclusions, independent of this receptor: Only TCR beta chains were sequenced in this cohort, and the absence of alpha or paired-chain data limited detectable features. Linkage disequilibrium might explain the correlated functional status among segregating V segments, but an unknown experimental factor could not be ruled out. Roughly uniform sequencing depth across donors was assumed in presence/absence analyses, although this assumption may not hold. HLA typing was unavailable for some donors at each locus, so association tests used only the typed subset. A later analysis found that TCR association rates varied across HLA loci, with DRB1 alleles showing the most associated TCRs and HLA-C alleles the fewest. An earlier analysis of several hundred of the donors showed that most TCR beta V segments appeared in productive rearrangements either about 87% or about 30% of the time, which broadly matched IMGT annotations. According to a later genetic analysis, donors in an Asian-associated ancestry cluster had fewer N-insertions in productive TCRs than the approximately 650-donor mean. In a later analysis, HLA-associated TCR beta chains showed more clonal expansion and lower generation probabilities than non-associated chains that were equally common. In the study, 150 to 200 TCR beta chains were listed as associated with cytomegalovirus. A later analysis found that most CMV-associated TCR beta chains appeared HLA-restricted, with HLA associations seemingly driven largely by CMV exposure. Because counts were too low, 15 to 20 rarely observed V segments, including chromosome 9 orphons, were left out of the earlier analysis of some 600 of the donors. A further reported finding was that TCR beta sequences accurately predicted the HLA-A and HLA-B alleles for most subjects in the first cohort. At a false discovery rate of 0.05, a later analysis linked roughly 17,000 TCR beta sequences to specific HLA alleles. The sequencing pipeline was judged likely to have produced a cluster of highly shared sequence variants as a technical artifact. In vitro tests confirmed that a few of the cytomegalovirus-associated TCR beta chains recognize cytomegalovirus antigens. The authors suggested that the approach could potentially be generalized to other disease states and immunological phenotypes. In both the original and validation cohorts, the classifier was reported to diagnose cytomegalovirus status with high specificity and sensitivity. A later genetic analysis associated a missense DCLRE1C variant with V-gene and J-gene trimming of TCR beta chains, and an independent cohort replicated the association. Some IMGT-functional V segments, including TRBV6-2 and TRBV6-3, could not be distinguished by the 87-base-pair reads and were therefore excluded. The only immune exposure information available for the cohort was CMV serostatus. In a later analysis, several top co-occurrence clusters were reported to appear linked to parvovirus B19, influenza, CMV and Epstein-Barr virus. Most TCR sequences were observed very rarely across donors, whereas some public TCRs were present in many individuals. When HLA alleles, especially DR and DQ, strongly co-occurred, attributing TCR associations to individual alleles was difficult.

As encoded in the germline V gene, CDR1 is SGHDT while CDR2 is YYEEEE. Spanning cysteine to phenylalanine, the CDR3 consists of 16 amino acids. Only the CDR3 region is kept as DNA, spanning 48 bases read in frame from base 1. Clipping removes 4 bases from V and 2 bases from J, with 8 as the unmatched junction base count. This receptor was taken from a woman aged 40 to 50 in good health and CMV-seronegative. The sequencing sample was made of PBMCs. The chain was built from TRBV5-6 and TRBJ1-2; 10 nucleotides in the junction match TRBD1. The DNA reads as follows: TGTGCCAGCAGCATAGGGGACAGGGGCCCGAACTATGGCTACACCTTC. The resulting protein is CASSIGDRGPNYGYTF.